This note documents a single TCR beta chain sequence. Its antigen remains undetermined. There are no base qualities to consult, and no much larger clone falls within one base. The collaborating institutions used their own protocols to collect whole blood in K2EDTA tubes. Collaborator samples were shipped for TCRbeta analysis as frozen whole blood, isolated PBMCs, or DNA extracted from either sample type. TCRbeta CDR3 regions were amplified from genomic DNA using the immunoSEQ Assay, a bias-controlled multiplex PCR. Turning to the authors' computational methods: Nucleated cell counts per sample were estimated from amplification of reference gene primers within the assay. To quantify the absolute abundance of each unique TCRbeta CDR3 rearrangement, sequence reads were collapsed and filtered. Productive Simpson clonality was computed per sample as the square root of Simpson's diversity index over productive rearrangements. TCRdb took over this immuneACCESS table, retaining in-frame rearrangements with V and J assigned. Such tables are incomplete; in checked studies, under half of the missing clones stem from an unresolved V gene, and the remainder is unexplained. Clone size and V and J calls were adopted from that table, with D and trimming inferred from the DNA. The sample yields roughly 78,000 clones; roughly 86% were counted once. The ten largest clones represent about 2.1% of the sample.

The entry originates in a study of blood T cell repertoires in COVID-19 (dated by TCRdb to about 2020). Study-wide context: Samples from collaborators originated in the United States, Italy and Spain and spanned both the acute and convalescent phases of COVID-19. The sample metadata nearly always contained a de-identified subject ID, COVID-19 status, age in years and sex. The prospective study material was composed of cDNA or gDNA derived from T cells, B-cell-depleted T cells, or PBMCs. Subjects who had been exposed to COVID-19, were actively infected with it, or had recovered from it provided the deeply sampled blood TCRbeta repertoires that made up the dataset. Where available, HLA class I and class II types were obtained from metadata supplied by the sample provider rather than from assay-based typing. Samples were obtained from the ongoing ImmuneRACE study (first 160 participants) and from about 1,300 subjects provided by 6 global collaborators. The repertoires were released in a freely available public database intended as a resource for research on the immune response to SARS-CoV-2.

From the germline V gene (reference sequence), CDR1 is LNHDA and CDR2 is SQIVND. Relative to germline, V is missing 4 bases and J is missing 7 bases, with 14 bases of the junction outside any gene match. The CDR3 has 16 amino acids, counting the end cysteine and phenylalanine. The kept DNA is CDR3 alone, 48 bases in frame from the first base. Paper-wide results and their limitations: The amount of clinical and demographic metadata varied by source and participant and was provided uncurated.

The origin of this receptor is a woman aged 55-75 years with acute or convalescent COVID-19. What was sequenced was peripheral blood. The sequence joins TRBV19 to TRBJ1-2; TRBD1 fits 8 bases in the junction. The CDR3: CASSTMKDRDSSGYTF. Read as DNA, the sequence is TGTGCCAGTAGTACAATGAAGGACAGGGATTCCTCTGGCTACACCTTC. Reference TRBV19 and TRBJ1-2 proteins supply the regions before and after the CDR3; the full variable domain is: DGGITQSPKYLFRKEGQNVTLSCEQNLNHDAMYWYRQDPGQGLRLIYYSQIVNDFQKGDIAEGYSVSREKKESFPLTVTSAQKNPTAFYLCASSTMKDRDSSGYTFGSGTRLTVV.